The sequence of this T cell receptor beta chain was determined in a study of human T cells and chemical hapten exposure. Individual cDNA molecules in this library carried unique molecular identifiers. TCRdb used MiXCR to reprocess the 5' RACE reads, holding one entry per CDR3 protein. Here the sample spans 110,000 or so distinct CDR3 sequences, more than 15% being singletons. The germline V gene encodes CDR1 KGHSH and CDR2 LQKENI. This CDR3 has 13 amino acids. V dropped 7 bases and J dropped 2 bases, with 11 bases sitting between them. The authors' total RNA extraction used unfractionated whole blood.

The TCR was taken from a human donor in good health. The chain recombines TRBV18 with TRBJ1-1; D uncertain. CDR3: CASYQAINTEAFF. CDR3 bases: TGTGCCAGCTACCAGGCGATTAACACTGAAGCTTTCTTT.